Below, one T cell receptor (beta chain) is given with its context. The target antigen is unknown. This record belongs to a study of OX40 agonist ivuxolimab in advanced cancers. Study information: Hepatocellular carcinoma, melanoma, renal cell or head and neck cancer affected the dose-escalation patients. Antecedent anti-PD-1, anti-PD-L1 or anti-CTLA-4 therapy was permissible, with under 50% having received some.

Study-level points and caveats: There were, on average, more expanded clones in CD8+ T cells than in CD4+.

Measured with immunoSEQ multiplex PCR; TCRdb has only the in-frame clones, and not every one. The sample yields approximately 38,000 clones, 82% seen once. The source material was CD4+ or CD8+ T cells sorted from blood, sampled in a trial of the OX40 agonist ivuxolimab. The clonotype originates from an adult with an advanced solid tumor such as melanoma, head and neck, liver or kidney cancer.

DNA of the CDR3: TGTGCCGCGGGAGGCAGAGAGACCCAGTACTTC. It encodes CAAGGRETQYF. V gene TRBV19 combines with J gene TRBJ2-5, with 8 bases that match TRBD2. The CDR3 consists of 11 residues. The V gene end was trimmed by 11 bases and the J gene end by 4 bases; junction bases not matched to a gene: 3. Germline CDR1 and CDR2: LNHDA and SQIVND (reference sequence).